This is a list of T cell receptor beta chains from one sample in a study of cytomegalovirus exposure and HLA in healthy donors. Assay: immunoSEQ multiplex PCR; the TCRdb copy retains only in-frame clones and omits some. Found here are 100,000 to 150,000 clones, roughly 85% of them singletons; the top ten hold 15% to 25%. Source material: PBMCs. These receptors all come from a man between 18 and 35 years old in good health and CMV-seropositive. Both conserved end residues are part of each CDR3. Each record gives: D gene, V gene, clone size, J gene, CDR3 protein, CDR3 DNA. The D gene is left open where the match is weak. For some rows the clone size is stated as once, few or many, or as a class when expanded; others skip it.

d_call: TRBD1
v_call: TRBV5-6
clone_size: NA
j_call: TRBJ2-1
cdr3_aa: CASSPTSGRDRLNEQFF
cdr3_nt: TGTGCCAGCAGCCCCACCTCGGGGCGGGACAGGCTGAATGAGCAGTTCTTC

d_call: NA
v_call: TRBV11-2
clone_size: NA
j_call: TRBJ2-1
cdr3_aa: CASSSLREQFF
cdr3_nt: TGTGCCAGCAGCTCTCTACGGGAGCAGTTCTTC

d_call: TRBD2
v_call: TRBV10-3
clone_size: NA
j_call: TRBJ2-5
cdr3_aa: CAIRASGGQETQYF
cdr3_nt: TGTGCCATCAGGGCTAGCGGGGGACAAGAGACCCAGTACTTC

d_call: NA
v_call: TRBV6-1
clone_size: NA
j_call: TRBJ1-2
cdr3_aa: CASSEVGGSRVGDYGYTF
cdr3_nt: TGTGCCAGCAGTGAAGTAGGGGGTTCTAGGGTGGGGGACTATGGCTACACCTTC

d_call: NA
v_call: TRBV15
clone_size: once
j_call: TRBJ1-4
cdr3_aa: CATSRTGANEKLFF
cdr3_nt: TGTGCCACCAGCAGAACAGGTGCCAATGAAAAACTGTTTTTT

d_call: TRBD2
v_call: TRBV9
clone_size: once
j_call: TRBJ2-5
cdr3_aa: CASSIGTSGGQETQYF
cdr3_nt: TGTGCCAGCAGCATCGGGACTAGCGGGGGGCAAGAGACCCAGTACTTC

d_call: TRBD1
v_call: TRBV15
clone_size: NA
j_call: TRBJ2-4
cdr3_aa: CATSRGGTGALDIQYF
cdr3_nt: TGTGCCACCAGCAGAGGGGGGACAGGGGCCTTGGACATTCAGTACTTC

d_call: NA
v_call: TRBV18
clone_size: NA
j_call: TRBJ1-3
cdr3_aa: CASSPRHGRNTIYF
cdr3_nt: TGTGCCAGCTCACCTCGCCACGGGAGAAACACCATATATTTT

d_call: NA
v_call: TRBV27
clone_size: NA
j_call: TRBJ1-3
cdr3_aa: CASSLRLAGNTIYF
cdr3_nt: TGTGCCAGCAGTTTACGGCTAGCTGGAAACACCATATATTTT

d_call: NA
v_call: TRBV7-6
clone_size: NA
j_call: TRBJ1-4
cdr3_aa: CASSSKGLIDEKLFF
cdr3_nt: TGTGCCAGCAGCTCGAAGGGGCTTATAGATGAAAAACTGTTTTTT

d_call: NA
v_call: TRBV28
clone_size: NA
j_call: TRBJ1-6
cdr3_aa: CASIPQGSYNSPLHF
cdr3_nt: TGTGCCAGCATCCCCCAGGGATCCTATAATTCACCCCTCCACTTT

d_call: NA
v_call: TRBV4-1
clone_size: NA
j_call: TRBJ2-7
cdr3_aa: CASSQIRGYEQYF
cdr3_nt: TGCGCCAGCAGCCAAATTCGGGGGTACGAGCAGTACTTC

d_call: NA
v_call: TRBV19
clone_size: NA
j_call: TRBJ1-1
cdr3_aa: CASSITGGATEAFF
cdr3_nt: TGTGCCAGTAGTATAACGGGGGGAGCCACTGAAGCTTTCTTT

d_call: NA
v_call: TRBV15
clone_size: NA
j_call: TRBJ2-2
cdr3_aa: CATSRDGRGNTGELFF
cdr3_nt: TGTGCCACCAGCAGAGATGGCAGGGGGAACACCGGGGAGCTGTTTTTT

d_call: TRBD1
v_call: TRBV7-9
clone_size: NA
j_call: TRBJ2-7
cdr3_aa: CASSAGQGDYEQYF
cdr3_nt: TGTGCCAGCAGCGCCGGACAGGGGGACTACGAGCAGTACTTC

d_call: TRBD2
v_call: TRBV6-6
clone_size: NA
j_call: TRBJ2-7
cdr3_aa: CASSYSLAGEQYF
cdr3_nt: TGTGCCAGCAGTTACTCGCTAGCGGGGGAGCAGTACTTC

d_call: NA
v_call: TRBV13
clone_size: NA
j_call: TRBJ2-1
cdr3_aa: CASSPGDSASYNEQFF
cdr3_nt: TGTGCCAGCAGCCCAGGCGACAGTGCCTCCTACAATGAGCAGTTCTTC

d_call: TRBD1
v_call: TRBV6-1
clone_size: NA
j_call: TRBJ1-2
cdr3_aa: CASSEALQGPLANTF
cdr3_nt: TGTGCCAGCAGTGAAGCCTTACAGGGGCCCCTTGCTAACACCTTC

d_call: NA
v_call: TRBV4-2
clone_size: NA
j_call: TRBJ2-3
cdr3_aa: CASSQGAGGLGDTQYF
cdr3_nt: TGTGCCAGCAGCCAAGGCGCAGGGGGGTTGGGTGATACGCAGTATTTT

d_call: NA
v_call: TRBV28
clone_size: NA
j_call: TRBJ1-1
cdr3_aa: CASSLQGWSAFF
cdr3_nt: TGTGCCAGCAGTTTACAGGGCTGGTCAGCTTTCTTT

d_call: NA
v_call: TRBV30
clone_size: NA
j_call: TRBJ1-3
cdr3_aa: CAWGGLNSGNTIYF
cdr3_nt: TGTGCCTGGGGCGGTCTAAACTCTGGAAACACCATATATTTT

d_call: TRBD1
v_call: TRBV2
clone_size: NA
j_call: TRBJ2-2
cdr3_aa: CATKAGTGVAGELFF
cdr3_nt: TGTGCCACCAAAGCCGGGACAGGGGTGGCCGGGGAGCTGTTTTTT

d_call: NA
v_call: TRBV6-5
clone_size: NA
j_call: TRBJ2-7
cdr3_aa: CASSSVAGYSYEQYF
cdr3_nt: TGTGCCAGCAGTTCTGTGGCCGGGTACTCCTACGAGCAGTACTTC

d_call: TRBD1
v_call: TRBV9
clone_size: once
j_call: TRBJ1-2
cdr3_aa: CASSVGTGDYGYTF
cdr3_nt: TGTGCCAGCAGCGTAGGGACAGGGGACTATGGCTACACCTTC

d_call: NA
v_call: TRBV6-5
clone_size: NA
j_call: TRBJ1-2
cdr3_aa: CASSYLGGEYGYTF
cdr3_nt: TGTGCCAGCAGTTATTTGGGAGGGGAATATGGCTACACCTTC

d_call: TRBD2
v_call: TRBV19
clone_size: NA
j_call: TRBJ2-1
cdr3_aa: CASTIRGGWYNEQFF
cdr3_nt: TGTGCCAGTACCATACGCGGGGGGTGGTACAATGAGCAGTTCTTC

d_call: TRBD1
v_call: TRBV2
clone_size: NA
j_call: TRBJ1-1
cdr3_aa: CASSEAQGAEAFF
cdr3_nt: TGTGCCAGCAGTGAAGCGCAGGGGGCTGAAGCTTTCTTT

d_call: TRBD1
v_call: TRBV19
clone_size: once
j_call: TRBJ2-7
cdr3_aa: CASSMMGQTYEQYF
cdr3_nt: TGTGCCAGTAGTATGATGGGACAGACCTACGAGCAGTACTTC

d_call: TRBD2
v_call: TRBV6-5
clone_size: few
j_call: TRBJ2-1
cdr3_aa: CASSYSRGAYEQFF
cdr3_nt: TGTGCCAGCAGTTACTCGCGGGGGGCATATGAGCAGTTCTTC

d_call: NA
v_call: TRBV2
clone_size: NA
j_call: TRBJ2-7
cdr3_aa: CASSDQGREYF
cdr3_nt: TGTGCCAGCAGTGACCAGGGGAGGGAATACTTC

d_call: NA
v_call: TRBV28
clone_size: NA
j_call: TRBJ2-7
cdr3_aa: CASSFHRLEELSYEQYF
cdr3_nt: TGTGCCAGCAGCTTCCACAGGTTAGAGGAGCTTTCCTACGAGCAGTACTTC

d_call: TRBD1
v_call: TRBV4-1
clone_size: NA
j_call: TRBJ1-5
cdr3_aa: CASSQDGTGGWGQPQHF
cdr3_nt: TGCGCCAGCAGCCAAGATGGGACAGGGGGCTGGGGGCAGCCCCAGCATTTT

d_call: NA
v_call: TRBV13
clone_size: NA
j_call: TRBJ2-3
cdr3_aa: CASSFSRGVGSTDTQYF
cdr3_nt: TGTGCCAGCAGCTTTTCCAGGGGTGTGGGTAGCACAGATACGCAGTATTTT

d_call: NA
v_call: TRBV30
clone_size: NA
j_call: TRBJ2-1
cdr3_aa: CAWSVERRGEQFF
cdr3_nt: TGTGCCTGGAGTGTAGAGCGTCGTGGGGAGCAGTTCTTC

d_call: TRBD1
v_call: TRBV18
clone_size: NA
j_call: TRBJ1-6
cdr3_aa: CASSPLERGQNSPLHF
cdr3_nt: TGTGCCAGCTCACCATTAGAGAGGGGGCAAAATTCACCCCTCCACTTT

d_call: TRBD1
v_call: TRBV6-1
clone_size: NA
j_call: TRBJ2-7
cdr3_aa: CASSEAPQGADEQYF
cdr3_nt: TGTGCCAGCAGTGAAGCACCCCAGGGGGCAGACGAGCAGTACTTC

d_call: NA
v_call: TRBV6-5
clone_size: NA
j_call: TRBJ2-7
cdr3_aa: CASSFGGQGSYEQYF
cdr3_nt: TGTGCCAGCAGTTTCGGGGGGCAGGGAAGCTACGAGCAGTACTTC

d_call: TRBD1
v_call: TRBV4-1
clone_size: NA
j_call: TRBJ2-5
cdr3_aa: CASSQEQGGQETQYF
cdr3_nt: TGCGCCAGCAGCCAAGAACAGGGGGGCCAAGAGACCCAGTACTTC

d_call: NA
v_call: TRBV9
clone_size: once
j_call: TRBJ2-1
cdr3_aa: CASSVGVAYNEQFF
cdr3_nt: TGTGCCAGCAGCGTCGGAGTCGCCTACAATGAGCAGTTCTTC

d_call: NA
v_call: TRBV5-6
clone_size: NA
j_call: TRBJ2-7
cdr3_aa: CASSLEGSPYEQYF
cdr3_nt: TGTGCCAGCAGCTTGGAAGGGAGCCCCTACGAGCAGTACTTC

d_call: TRBD1
v_call: TRBV10-1
clone_size: NA
j_call: TRBJ2-7
cdr3_aa: CASSELSGTGYEQYF
cdr3_nt: TGCGCCAGCAGTGAGTTATCCGGGACAGGCTACGAGCAGTACTTC

d_call: TRBD1
v_call: TRBV19
clone_size: NA
j_call: TRBJ1-2
cdr3_aa: CASSNDRVGYGYTF
cdr3_nt: TGTGCCAGTAGTAATGACAGGGTGGGGTATGGCTACACCTTC

d_call: TRBD1
v_call: TRBV4-1
clone_size: NA
j_call: TRBJ1-1
cdr3_aa: CASSPYPTGAVNTEAFF
cdr3_nt: TGCGCCAGCAGCCCCTACCCGACAGGGGCGGTGAACACTGAAGCTTTCTTT

d_call: NA
v_call: TRBV2
clone_size: NA
j_call: TRBJ1-4
cdr3_aa: CASRIAPREKLFF
cdr3_nt: TGTGCCAGCAGAATCGCCCCACGGGAAAAACTGTTTTTT

d_call: TRBD1
v_call: TRBV29-1
clone_size: NA
j_call: TRBJ2-7
cdr3_aa: CSVATDRESYEQYF
cdr3_nt: TGCAGCGTCGCTACCGACAGGGAATCCTACGAGCAGTACTTC

d_call: NA
v_call: TRBV7-7
clone_size: NA
j_call: TRBJ2-5
cdr3_aa: CASRHQGGTQYF
cdr3_nt: TGTGCCAGCAGACATCAGGGGGGGACCCAGTACTTC

d_call: NA
v_call: TRBV7-9
clone_size: NA
j_call: TRBJ1-1
cdr3_aa: CASSLPGLGEAFF
cdr3_nt: TGTGCCAGCAGCTTACCAGGGTTGGGAGAAGCTTTCTTT

d_call: TRBD2
v_call: TRBV18
clone_size: NA
j_call: TRBJ2-5
cdr3_aa: CASSPGTSGETQYF
cdr3_nt: TGTGCCAGCTCACCGGGGACTAGCGGAGAGACCCAGTACTTC

d_call: NA
v_call: TRBV6-1
clone_size: NA
j_call: TRBJ1-4
cdr3_aa: CASTVQGEINEKLFF
cdr3_nt: TGTGCCAGCACCGTACAGGGCGAGATTAATGAAAAACTGTTTTTT

d_call: TRBD1
v_call: TRBV11-2
clone_size: NA
j_call: TRBJ2-2
cdr3_aa: CASSQGTGTFGPGELFF
cdr3_nt: TGTGCCAGCAGCCAGGGGACAGGGACCTTTGGACCCGGGGAGCTGTTTTTT

d_call: TRBD1
v_call: TRBV10-3
clone_size: NA
j_call: TRBJ2-5
cdr3_aa: CATSQGPDGETQYF
cdr3_nt: TGTGCCACATCACAGGGGCCGGATGGTGAGACCCAGTACTTC

d_call: TRBD2
v_call: TRBV4-2
clone_size: NA
j_call: TRBJ2-7
cdr3_aa: CASSPGTSGGPDEQYF
cdr3_nt: TGTGCCAGCAGCCCCGGGACTAGCGGGGGGCCCGACGAGCAGTACTTC

d_call: TRBD1
v_call: TRBV13
clone_size: NA
j_call: TRBJ1-1
cdr3_aa: CASSQGQEIYLNTEAFF
cdr3_nt: TGTGCCAGCAGCCAGGGACAGGAGATTTACTTGAACACTGAAGCTTTCTTT

d_call: TRBD1
v_call: TRBV6-1
clone_size: NA
j_call: TRBJ1-6
cdr3_aa: CASSASTGGLGSPLHF
cdr3_nt: TGTGCCAGCAGTGCCTCGACAGGGGGCTTGGGGTCACCCCTCCACTTT

d_call: NA
v_call: TRBV27
clone_size: NA
j_call: TRBJ2-7
cdr3_aa: CASSLGGGPLYF
cdr3_nt: TGTGCCAGCAGTTTAGGGGGAGGACCGCTGTACTTC

d_call: NA
v_call: TRBV27
clone_size: NA
j_call: TRBJ1-6
cdr3_aa: CASSLLGNGGDSPLHF
cdr3_nt: TGTGCCAGCAGTTTATTGGGGAACGGAGGTGATTCACCCCTCCACTTT

d_call: TRBD2
v_call: TRBV6-1
clone_size: NA
j_call: TRBJ2-7
cdr3_aa: CASSETSGHSYEQYF
cdr3_nt: TGTGCCAGCAGTGAAACTAGCGGACACTCCTACGAGCAGTACTTC

d_call: TRBD2
v_call: TRBV7-9
clone_size: NA
j_call: TRBJ2-5
cdr3_aa: CASSSTSGGGSETQYF
cdr3_nt: TGTGCCAGCAGCTCGACTAGCGGGGGAGGGAGTGAGACCCAGTACTTC

d_call: NA
v_call: TRBV27
clone_size: NA
j_call: TRBJ1-5
cdr3_aa: CASKLAGLNQPQHF
cdr3_nt: TGTGCCAGCAAATTGGCAGGCCTCAATCAGCCCCAGCATTTT

d_call: TRBD1
v_call: TRBV9
clone_size: NA
j_call: TRBJ2-1
cdr3_aa: CASSSRLSGQGGNEQFF
cdr3_nt: TGTGCCAGCAGCTCCCGGCTATCGGGACAGGGGGGCAATGAGCAGTTCTTC